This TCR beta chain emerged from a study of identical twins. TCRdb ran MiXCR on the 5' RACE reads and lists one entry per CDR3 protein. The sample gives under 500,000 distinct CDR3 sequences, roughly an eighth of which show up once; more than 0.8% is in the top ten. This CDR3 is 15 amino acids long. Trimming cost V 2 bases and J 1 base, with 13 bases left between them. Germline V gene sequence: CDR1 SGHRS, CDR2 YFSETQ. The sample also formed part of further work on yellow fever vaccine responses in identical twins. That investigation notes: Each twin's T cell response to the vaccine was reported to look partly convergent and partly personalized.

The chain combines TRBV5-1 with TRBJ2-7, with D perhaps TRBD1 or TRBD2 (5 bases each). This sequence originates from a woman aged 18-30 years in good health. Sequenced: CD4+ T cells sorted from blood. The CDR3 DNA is TGCGCCAGCAGCTTCGAGGGGTTTACGTCCTACGAGCAGTACTTC. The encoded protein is CASSFEGFTSYEQYF.